Below are 20 T cell receptor beta chains sequenced from a single sample in a study of blood T cell repertoires in COVID-19. The protocol was immunoSEQ multiplex PCR, while the TCRdb copy is restricted to in-frame clones and leaves out a portion. Of 99,000 or so clones listed, 81% are singletons. The material sequenced was peripheral blood. The receptor source for this set is an elderly man with acute or convalescent COVID-19.

This chain joins TRBV6-5 and TRBJ1-3, with 8 nucleotides matching TRBD1. The CDR3 spans 15 residues. The V gene's germline CDR1 is MNHEY and CDR2 SVGAGI. The J segment lost 0 bases and the V segment lost 5 bases, leaving 3 bases of the junction unmatched. CDR3 nucleotides: TGTGCCAGCAGTACAGGGGGTCCCTCTGGAAACACCATATATTTT. Translation gives CASSTGGPSGNTIYF.

This rearrangement joins TRBV29-1 to TRBJ2-1; TRBD2 agrees at 11 bases. The CDR3 covers 13 residues. The V segment lost 8 bases and the J segment 6 bases; nucleotides outside the gene matches: 6. From germline, CDR1 is SQVTM and CDR2 ANQGSEA. The DNA for the CDR3 is TGCAGCCCAAGACTAGCGGGACGCAATGAGCAGTTCTTC. Translating gives CSPRLAGRNEQFF.

CDR3 in DNA: TGTGCCAGCAGCTTGTTGCAGGTACAAGAGACCCAGTACTTC. Protein: CASSLLQVQETQYF. The gene calls are TRBV5-8 and TRBJ2-5; D is ambiguous. CDR3 size: 14 residues. Germline V lookup: CDR1 SGHTS, CDR2 YDEGEE. Trimming stripped 1 base from V and 2 bases from J, with 9 bases between.

The gene calls are TRBV6-2 or TRBV6-3 and TRBJ2-2; D perhaps matches TRBD2 (5 bases). The length of the CDR3 is 15 residues. Per the germline V gene, CDR1 is MNHEY and CDR2 is SVGEGT. V was clipped by 6 bases and J by 0 bases, with 11 bases between them. The CDR3 sequence: CASSLGKSNTGELFF. In nucleotides, the CDR3 is TGTGCCAGCAGCCTCGGGAAGTCGAACACCGGGGAGCTGTTTTTT.

J is TRBJ1-4 and V is TRBV29-1; D is uncertain. This CDR3 has 13 residues. The V end lost 8 bases, the J end lost 4 bases, and 14 bases lay between the germline ends. CDR1 is SQVTM, CDR2 ANQGSEA, per germline. The CDR3 loop is CSSRAGYNEKLFF. In DNA, the CDR3 is TGCAGCTCGAGGGCCGGGTATAATGAAAAACTGTTTTTT.

The J gene is TRBJ1-2, the V gene TRBV28, with D maybe TRBD1 (6 bases). CDR3 length: 14 amino acids. CDR1 MDHEN and CDR2 SYDVKM come from the germline V gene. V lost 4 bases, J lost 3 bases, and 12 bases lay in between. In nucleotides, the CDR3 is TGTGCCAGCAGTTCTGGGGGCTACGACTATGGCTACACCTTC. Its protein is CASSSGGYDYGYTF.

The CDR3: CASSLTPAGAETQYF. CDR3 bases: TGTGCCAGCAGCTTAACCCCAGCAGGGGCGGAGACCCAGTACTTC. J is TRBJ2-5 and V is TRBV7-3, with a tentative D call TRBD1 (6 bases). Looked up from germline, CDR1 is SGHTA and CDR2 is FQGTGA. The V and J ends lost 0 bases and 5 bases respectively, with 13 bases between them. The CDR3 consists of 15 residues.

V usage is TRBV30 and J usage is TRBJ1-6; D remains unclear. V lost 0 bases, J lost 13 bases, and 22 bases lay in between. The CDR3 contains 16 residues. Germline V gives CDR1 GTSNPN, CDR2 SVGIG (reference sequence). CDR3 bases: TGTGCCTGGAGTGTAAGAGCCCTCGGGTTGTCGTCCCCCCTCCACTTT. Residues: CAWSVRALGLSSPLHF.

The V and J genes are TRBV6-6 and TRBJ1-2, with 9 bases that match TRBD1. The germline V gene has CDR1 MNHNY and CDR2 SVGAGI (reference sequence). The CDR3 has 15 residues. V shed 6 bases, J shed 1 base, and the junction held 6 bases outside the gene matches. CDR3 sequence: CASRDPGQGNYGYTF. CDR3 bases: TGTGCCAGCAGGGATCCGGGACAGGGTAACTATGGCTACACCTTC.

CDR3 bases: TGCGCCAGCAGGGCCACAGGGGCAGCTGGAAACACCATATATTTT. Protein: CASRATGAAGNTIYF. The rearrangement uses TRBV5-1 and TRBJ1-3; TRBD1 aligns across 7 bases. The CDR3 consists of 15 residues. The V gene's germline CDR1 is SGHRS and CDR2 YFSETQ. Trimming removed 5 bases from V and 2 bases from J; junction bases left unmatched: 7.

This sequence joins TRBV10-2 and TRBJ2-3; 8 nucleotides agree with TRBD2. Germline trimming cut 3 bases from V and 0 bases from J; bases unmatched to any gene: 8. The CDR3 has 17 residues. From germline, CDR1 is WSHSY and CDR2 SAAADI. The CDR3: CASSDGREEVSTDTQYF. CDR3 in DNA: TGCGCCAGCAGTGATGGGCGGGAGGAGGTGAGCACAGATACGCAGTATTTT.

The gene calls are TRBV2 and TRBJ2-3; a possible D gene is TRBD1 (6 bases). Trimming took 3 bases from V and 4 from J, leaving 11 bases between them. The CDR3 contains 14 residues. Looked up from germline, CDR1 is SNHLY and CDR2 is FYNNEI. The CDR3 protein is CASSDRSGADTQYF. In nucleotides, the CDR3 is TGTGCCAGCAGTGACCGGTCAGGGGCAGATACGCAGTATTTT.

The rearrangement uses TRBV11-2 and TRBJ1-1; 7 nucleotides match TRBD1. The CDR3 loop spans 13 amino acids. Looked up from germline, CDR1 is SGHAT and CDR2 is FQNNGV. The trim removed 7 bases at V and 8 bases at J, leaving 10 bases unmatched. CDR3 region: CASINSRGNEAFF. In DNA, the CDR3 is TGTGCCAGCATAAATAGCAGGGGGAACGAAGCTTTCTTT. The full variable domain, rest sourced from reference TRBV11-2 and TRBJ1-1, is EAGVAQSPRYKIIEKRQSVAFWCNPISGHATLYWYQQILGQGPKLLIQFQNNGVVDDSQLPKDRFSAERLKGVDSTLKIQPAKLEDSAVYLCASINSRGNEAFFGQGTRLTVV.

The V and J genes are TRBV13 and TRBJ2-7; 7 bases map to TRBD1. The J segment lost 2 bases and the V segment lost 2 bases, leaving 12 bases of the junction unmatched. Germline loops: CDR1 PRHDT, CDR2 FYEKMQ (reference sequence). CDR3 length: 17 residues. DNA of the CDR3: TGTGCCAGCAGCTTATCCTCTAATCGGGACAGAGCCTACGAGCAGTACTTC. This codes for CASSLSSNRDRAYEQYF.

The CDR3 DNA is TGTGCCAGCAGCCTCCGGGACAGGGGGCGGCACACTGAAGCTTTCTTT. Protein: CASSLRDRGRHTEAFF. The chain recombines TRBV5-4 with TRBJ1-1, with 12 positions matching TRBD1. From germline, CDR1 is SGHNT and CDR2 YYREEE (reference sequence). J was trimmed by 3 bases and V by 4 bases; bases with no gene match: 7. The length of the CDR3 is 16 residues.

V usage is TRBV18 and J usage is TRBJ1-1, with 7 bases aligning to TRBD1. Unmatched junction bases numbered 7, after V lost 6 bases and J lost 0 bases. Germline V gene sequence: CDR1 KGHSH, CDR2 LQKENI. The CDR3 covers 15 residues. The CDR3 loop reads CASSPTGQLNTEAFF. The CDR3 DNA follows: TGTGCCAGCTCTCCGACGGGACAGCTGAACACTGAAGCTTTCTTT. Supplemented by reference TRBV18 and TRBJ1-1, the full variable domain reads NAGVMQNPRHLVRRRGQEARLRCSPMKGHSHVYWYRQLPEEGLKFMVYLQKENIIDESGMPKERFSAEFPKEGPSILRIQQVVRGDSAAYFCASSPTGQLNTEAFFGQGTRLTVV.

V usage is TRBV4-2 and J usage is TRBJ1-1, with a possible D match to TRBD1 (5 bases). The germline V gene encodes CDR1 LGHNA and CDR2 YNFKEQ. The CDR3 covers 16 residues. The ends were cut back, 3 bases at V and 2 bases at J, with 16 bases in the middle. DNA for the CDR3: TGTGCCAGCAGCCAGTGGTTTGGGGGGAACAACACTGAAGCTTTCTTT. Its translation: CASSQWFGGNNTEAFF.

The V gene is TRBV20-1, the J gene TRBJ1-4, with D uncertain. The germline CDR1 and CDR2 sequences are DFQATT and SNEGSKA (reference sequence). The CDR3 consists of 11 residues. The V end lost 3 bases, the J end lost 4 bases, and 3 bases lay between the germline ends. The CDR3 loop reads CSASYNEKLFF. CDR3 DNA sequence: TGCAGTGCTAGTTATAATGAAAAACTGTTTTTT.

The V and J genes are TRBV7-9 and TRBJ1-1; the match to TRBD1 covers 11 bases. J was trimmed by 5 bases and V by 0 bases; bases with no gene match: 5. The CDR3 runs to 16 residues. Per the germline V gene, CDR1 is SEHNR and CDR2 is FQNEAQ (reference sequence). CDR3 region: CASSLAGQGDGTEAFF. CDR3 nucleotides: TGTGCCAGCAGCTTAGCGGGACAGGGGGATGGGACTGAAGCTTTCTTT.

The rearrangement links TRBV18 to TRBJ2-5; TRBD1 aligns across 11 bases. This CDR3 is 15 amino acids long. Trimming took 6 bases from V and 2 from J; bases not matched to a gene: 5. Looked up from germline, CDR1 is KGHSH and CDR2 is LQKENI. The DNA of the CDR3 is TGTGCCAGCTCGCGGACAGGGGGCGTACAAGAGACCCAGTACTTC. Translated: CASSRTGGVQETQYF. Full variable domain (rest looked up from reference TRBV18 and TRBJ2-5): NAGVMQNPRHLVRRRGQEARLRCSPMKGHSHVYWYRQLPEEGLKFMVYLQKENIIDESGMPKERFSAEFPKEGPSILRIQQVVRGDSAAYFCASSRTGGVQETQYFGPGTRLLVL.